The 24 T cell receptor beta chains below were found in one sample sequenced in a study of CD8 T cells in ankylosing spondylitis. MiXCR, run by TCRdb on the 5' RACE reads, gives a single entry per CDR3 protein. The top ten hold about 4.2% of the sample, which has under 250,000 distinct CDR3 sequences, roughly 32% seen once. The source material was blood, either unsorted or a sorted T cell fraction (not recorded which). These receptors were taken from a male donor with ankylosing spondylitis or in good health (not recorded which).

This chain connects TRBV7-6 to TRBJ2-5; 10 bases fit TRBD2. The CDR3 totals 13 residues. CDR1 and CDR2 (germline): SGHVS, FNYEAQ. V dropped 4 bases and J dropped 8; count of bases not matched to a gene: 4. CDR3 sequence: CASSSERGGTQYF. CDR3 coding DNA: TGTGCCAGCAGCTCCGAGCGGGGGGGAACCCAGTACTTC.

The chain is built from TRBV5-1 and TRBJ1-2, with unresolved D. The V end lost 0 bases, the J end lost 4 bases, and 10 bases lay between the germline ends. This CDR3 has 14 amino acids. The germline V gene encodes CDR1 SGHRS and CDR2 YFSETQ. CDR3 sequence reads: CASSLAYGSYGYTF. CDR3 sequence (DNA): TGCGCCAGCAGCTTGGCCTACGGGAGCTATGGCTACACCTTC.

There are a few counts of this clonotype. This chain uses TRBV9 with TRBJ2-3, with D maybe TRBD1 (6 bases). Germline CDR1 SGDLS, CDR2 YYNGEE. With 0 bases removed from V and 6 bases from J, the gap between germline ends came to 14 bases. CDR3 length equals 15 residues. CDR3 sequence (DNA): TGTGCCAGCAGCGTAGCTTCAAGGGGGTCGGATACGCAGTATTTT. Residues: CASSVASRGSDTQYF. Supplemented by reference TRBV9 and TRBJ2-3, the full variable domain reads DSGVTQTPKHLITATGQRVTLRCSPRSGDLSVYWYQQSLDQGLQFLIQYYNGEERAKGNILERFSAQQFPDLHSELNLSSLELGDSALYFCASSVASRGSDTQYFGPGTRLTVL.

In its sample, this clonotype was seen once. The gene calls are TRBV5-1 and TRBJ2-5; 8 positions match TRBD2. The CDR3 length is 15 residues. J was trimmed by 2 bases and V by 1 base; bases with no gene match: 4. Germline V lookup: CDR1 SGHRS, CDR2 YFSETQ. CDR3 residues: CASSLTAGAQETQYF. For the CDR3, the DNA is TGCGCCAGCAGCTTGACAGCGGGGGCGCAAGAGACCCAGTACTTC.

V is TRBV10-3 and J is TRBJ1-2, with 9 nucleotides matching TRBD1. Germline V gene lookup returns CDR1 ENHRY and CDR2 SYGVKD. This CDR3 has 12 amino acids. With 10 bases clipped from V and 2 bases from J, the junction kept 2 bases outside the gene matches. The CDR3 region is CATGTGNYGYTF. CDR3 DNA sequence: TGTGCCACCGGGACAGGGAACTATGGCTACACCTTC.

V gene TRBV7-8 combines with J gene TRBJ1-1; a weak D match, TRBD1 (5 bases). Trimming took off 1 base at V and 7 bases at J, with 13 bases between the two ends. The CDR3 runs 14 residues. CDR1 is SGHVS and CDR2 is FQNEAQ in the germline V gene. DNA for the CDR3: TGTGCCAGCAGCTTAGGATATCGCAGGGATGAAGCTTTCTTT. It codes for CASSLGYRRDEAFF.

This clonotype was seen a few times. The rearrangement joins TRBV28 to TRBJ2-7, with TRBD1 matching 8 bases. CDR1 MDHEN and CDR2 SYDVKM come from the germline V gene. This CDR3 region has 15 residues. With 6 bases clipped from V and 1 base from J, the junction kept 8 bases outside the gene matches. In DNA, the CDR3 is TGTGCCAGCAGGATCGGACAGGGTTTTTCCTACGAGCAGTACTTC. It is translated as CASRIGQGFSYEQYF.

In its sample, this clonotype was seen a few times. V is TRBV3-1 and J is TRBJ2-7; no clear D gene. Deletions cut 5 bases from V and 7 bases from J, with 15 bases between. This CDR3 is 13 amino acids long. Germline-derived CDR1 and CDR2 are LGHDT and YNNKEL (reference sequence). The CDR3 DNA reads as TGTGCCAGCAGCTCCGGGCCCCCAACGGAGCAGTACTTC. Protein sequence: CASSSGPPTEQYF.

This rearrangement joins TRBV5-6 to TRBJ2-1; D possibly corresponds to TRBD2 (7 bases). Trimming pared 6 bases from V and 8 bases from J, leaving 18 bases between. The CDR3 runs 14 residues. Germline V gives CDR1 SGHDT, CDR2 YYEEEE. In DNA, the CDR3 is TGTGCCAGCACTACCTGGGGGGGCTTGGATGAGCAGTTCTTC. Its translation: CASTTWGGLDEQFF.

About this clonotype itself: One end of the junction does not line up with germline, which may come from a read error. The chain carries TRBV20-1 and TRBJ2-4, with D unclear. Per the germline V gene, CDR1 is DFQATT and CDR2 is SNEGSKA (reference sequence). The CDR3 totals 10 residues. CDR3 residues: CSARETFQYF. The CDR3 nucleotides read TGCAGTGCCAGAGAGACTTTTCAGTACTTC.

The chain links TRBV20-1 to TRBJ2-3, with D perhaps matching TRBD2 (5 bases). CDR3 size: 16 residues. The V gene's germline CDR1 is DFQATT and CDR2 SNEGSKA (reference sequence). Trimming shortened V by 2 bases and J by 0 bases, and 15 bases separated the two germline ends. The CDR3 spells CSARKIGTGSTDTQYF. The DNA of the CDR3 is TGCAGTGCTAGAAAAATTGGAACGGGGAGCACAGATACGCAGTATTTT.

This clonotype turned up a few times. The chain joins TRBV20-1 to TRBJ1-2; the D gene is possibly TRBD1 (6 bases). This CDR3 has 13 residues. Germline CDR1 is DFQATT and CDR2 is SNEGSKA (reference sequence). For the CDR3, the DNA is TGCCTAGCAAGGTGGGGGCGCAAGGGTGGCTACACCTTC. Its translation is CLARWGRKGGYTF.

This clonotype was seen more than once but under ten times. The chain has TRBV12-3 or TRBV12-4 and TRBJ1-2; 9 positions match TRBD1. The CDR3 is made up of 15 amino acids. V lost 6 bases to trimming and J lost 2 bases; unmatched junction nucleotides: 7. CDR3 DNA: TGTGCCAGCAGCAGTCCCGGGACAGGGAACTATGGCTACACCTTC. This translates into CASSSPGTGNYGYTF.

CDR3 DNA sequence: TGCAGTGCGACAATCTCTGGGGCCAACGTCCTGACTTTC. It codes for CSATISGANVLTF. The chain links TRBV20-1 to TRBJ2-6; D gene ambiguous. Germline assignment: CDR1 DFQATT and CDR2 SNEGSKA (reference sequence). The CDR3 spans 13 residues. Trimming left V 6 bases short and J 0 bases short, with 6 bases between.

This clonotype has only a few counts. CDR3 loop: CSARPWGGAEKLFF. CDR3 in DNA: TGCAGTGCTAGACCTTGGGGAGGAGCAGAAAAACTGTTTTTT. V usage is TRBV20-1 and J usage is TRBJ1-4; D ambiguous. Looked up from germline, CDR1 is DFQATT and CDR2 is SNEGSKA (reference sequence). Trimming took off 2 bases at V and 8 bases at J, with 15 bases between the two ends. The CDR3 is made up of 14 amino acids.

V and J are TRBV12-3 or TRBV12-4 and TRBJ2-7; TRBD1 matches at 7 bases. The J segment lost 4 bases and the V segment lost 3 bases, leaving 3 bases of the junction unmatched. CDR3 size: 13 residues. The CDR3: CASSLGQHYEQYF. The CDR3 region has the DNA TGTGCCAGCAGTTTGGGACAGCATTACGAGCAGTACTTC.

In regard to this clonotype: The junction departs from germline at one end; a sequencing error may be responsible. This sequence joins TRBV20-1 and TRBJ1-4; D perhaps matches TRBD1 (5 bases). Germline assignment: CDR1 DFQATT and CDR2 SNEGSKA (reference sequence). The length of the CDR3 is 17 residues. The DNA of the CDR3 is TGCTGTGCTAGAGATCTGGGCAGGGTTCTAACTAATGAAAAACTGTTTTTT. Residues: CCARDLGRVLTNEKLFF.

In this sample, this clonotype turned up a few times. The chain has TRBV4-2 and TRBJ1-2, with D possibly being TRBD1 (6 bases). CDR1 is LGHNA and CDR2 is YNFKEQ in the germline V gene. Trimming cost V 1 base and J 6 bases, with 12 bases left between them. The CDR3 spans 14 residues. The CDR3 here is CASSQGAGEDGYTF. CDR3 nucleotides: TGTGCCAGCAGCCAAGGAGCAGGGGAGGATGGCTACACCTTC.

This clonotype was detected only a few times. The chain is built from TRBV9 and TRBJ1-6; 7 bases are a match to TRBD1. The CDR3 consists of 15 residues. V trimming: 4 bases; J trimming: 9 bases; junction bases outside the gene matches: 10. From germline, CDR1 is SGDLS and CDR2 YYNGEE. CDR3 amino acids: CASSTFTGVGSPLHF. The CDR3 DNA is TGTGCCAGCAGCACGTTCACAGGGGTCGGTTCACCCCTCCACTTT. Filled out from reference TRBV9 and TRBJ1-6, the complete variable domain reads DSGVTQTPKHLITATGQRVTLRCSPRSGDLSVYWYQQSLDQGLQFLIQYYNGEERAKGNILERFSAQQFPDLHSELNLSSLELGDSALYFCASSTFTGVGSPLHFGNGTRLTVT.

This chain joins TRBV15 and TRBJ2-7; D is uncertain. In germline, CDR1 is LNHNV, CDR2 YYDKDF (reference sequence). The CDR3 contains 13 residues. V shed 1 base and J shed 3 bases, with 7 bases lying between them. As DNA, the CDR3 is TGTGCCACCAGCAGAGTGGGCTTCTACGAGCAGTACTTC. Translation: CATSRVGFYEQYF.

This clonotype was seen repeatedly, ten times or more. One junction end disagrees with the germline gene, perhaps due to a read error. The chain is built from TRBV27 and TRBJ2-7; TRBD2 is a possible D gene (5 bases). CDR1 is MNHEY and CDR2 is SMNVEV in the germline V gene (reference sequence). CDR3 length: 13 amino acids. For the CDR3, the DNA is TGCGCCAGCAGCCTCCGGGGCTCCTACGAGCAGTACTTC. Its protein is CASSLRGSYEQYF.

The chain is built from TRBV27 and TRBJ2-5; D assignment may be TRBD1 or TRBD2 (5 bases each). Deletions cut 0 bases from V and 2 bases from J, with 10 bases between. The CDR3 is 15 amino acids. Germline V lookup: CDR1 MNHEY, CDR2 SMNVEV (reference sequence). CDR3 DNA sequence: TGTGCCAGCAGTTTATCGTTGGGGGATCAAGAGACCCAGTACTTC. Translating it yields CASSLSLGDQETQYF.

The CDR3 reads CASSELGEPYGYTF. The DNA for the CDR3 is TGTGCCAGCAGTGAACTGGGAGAGCCCTATGGCTACACCTTC. The rearrangement uses TRBV25-1 and TRBJ1-2; no firm D call. The CDR3 loop spans 14 amino acids. Trimming cost V 2 bases and J 4 bases, with 11 bases left between them. Germline V gives CDR1 MGHDK, CDR2 SYGVNS.

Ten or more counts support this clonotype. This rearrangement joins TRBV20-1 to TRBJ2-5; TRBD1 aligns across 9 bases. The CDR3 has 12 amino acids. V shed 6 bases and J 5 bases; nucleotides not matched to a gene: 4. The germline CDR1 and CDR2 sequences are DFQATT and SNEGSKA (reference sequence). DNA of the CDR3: TGCAGTGCCGGACAGGGGAAGGAGACCCAGTACTTC. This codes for CSAGQGKETQYF.